This T cell receptor beta chain stems from a study of T-cell memory formation after mild COVID-19. Germline CDR1 and CDR2: SGHKS and YYEKEE (reference sequence). CDR3 length: 12 amino acids. As concerns this clonotype: One end of the junction is discordant with germline, which a read error may explain.

TCRdb reprocessed the 5' RACE reads via MiXCR and lists one record per CDR3 protein. The sample consists of some 50,000 distinct CDR3 sequences, 27% of them appearing once. The chain carries TRBV5-5 and TRBJ2-4; TRBD1 might be the D (5 bases). The sequence was collected from a young man who had mild COVID-19 (a few samples of this study predate the infection). Cell type and time point are not known. The sample taken for sequencing was PBMCs or a T cell subset sorted from them (not recorded which). CDR3 amino acids: CASSGSGLDGNF. The CDR3 coding sequence is TGTGCCAGCAGCGGGTCAGGGCTAGATGGTAACTTC.